What follows are 15 T cell receptor beta chains derived from one specimen sequenced in a study of cytomegalovirus exposure and HLA in healthy donors. The PCR was carried out with 60 Vbeta primers and 13 Jbeta primers. Libraries were prepared by immunoSEQ multiplex PCR; TCRdb keeps only in-frame clonotypes and omits some of them. The sample consists of more than 85,000 clones, over 65% of them appearing once. The sequencing input was PBMCs. The receptors were sampled from a man between 40 and 49 years old in good health and CMV-seronegative.

With respect to this clone: The germline gene is not matched at one end of the junction; a read error may be the cause. This chain joins TRBV7-7 and TRBJ1-1; D possibly corresponds to TRBD1 (6 bases). From germline, CDR1 is SSHAT and CDR2 FNYEAQ (reference sequence). The CDR3 sequence is 14 residues long. The CDR3 sequence is CASSLQGQNTEAFF. The CDR3 DNA reads as TGTGCTAGCAGCTTGCAGGGGCAGAACACTGAAGCTTTCTTT.

The J gene is TRBJ1-1, the V gene TRBV9; D remains unclear. Germline CDR1 is SGDLS and CDR2 is YYNGEE. The CDR3 totals 16 residues. V lost 4 bases and J lost 0, with 16 bases in between. CDR3 protein: CASSRIREGVNTEAFF. CDR3 DNA sequence: TGTGCCAGCAGCCGGATTCGCGAGGGAGTGAACACTGAAGCTTTCTTT. Full variable domain (missing parts from reference TRBV9 and TRBJ1-1): DSGVTQTPKHLITATGQRVTLRCSPRSGDLSVYWYQQSLDQGLQFLIQYYNGEERAKGNILERFSAQQFPDLHSELNLSSLELGDSALYFCASSRIREGVNTEAFFGQGTRLTVV.

In this sample, this clone turned up a few times. V and J are TRBV6-5 and TRBJ2-7; TRBD1 aligns across 9 bases. After removal of 6 bases from V and 6 bases from J, the junction contained 12 bases not matched to a gene. The CDR3 runs to 15 residues. Germline values: CDR1 MNHEY, CDR2 SVGAGI. The CDR3: CASSPGQGSWSEQYF. In DNA, the CDR3 is TGTGCCAGCAGCCCCGGACAGGGGTCCTGGAGCGAGCAGTACTTC.

The chain recombines TRBV28 with TRBJ1-5, with 7 bases lining up with TRBD1. CDR3 length: 17 residues. Per germline, CDR1 MDHEN and CDR2 SYDVKM. After removal of 5 bases from V and 2 bases from J, the junction contained 12 bases not matched to a gene. The CDR3 loop reads CASSPGGRRYGNQPQHF. In DNA form, the CDR3 reads TGTGCCAGCAGTCCAGGGGGGAGGAGGTATGGCAATCAGCCCCAGCATTTT.

The V and J genes are TRBV19 and TRBJ2-7; 7 nucleotides match TRBD1. With 10 bases clipped from V and 1 base from J, the junction kept 13 bases outside the gene matches. The CDR3 contains 15 residues. Germline lookup yields CDR1 LNHDA and CDR2 SQIVND (reference sequence). The chain's CDR3 is CAIPHRPGQSYEQYF. In DNA form, the CDR3 reads TGTGCCATCCCCCACCGCCCGGGACAGTCCTACGAGCAGTACTTC.

The J gene is TRBJ2-1, the V gene TRBV9; TRBD2 matches 7 bases. Germline V gene lookup returns CDR1 SGDLS and CDR2 YYNGEE. The CDR3 loop spans 15 amino acids. V lost 0 bases to trimming and J lost 4 bases; unmatched junction nucleotides: 4. The CDR3 bases are TGTGCCAGCAGCGTAGCTGGGGACTATTACAATGAGCAGTTCTTC. It translates to CASSVAGDYYNEQFF.

This chain joins TRBV5-5 and TRBJ1-1; no clear D. The CDR3 sequence is 13 residues long. Per the germline V gene, CDR1 is SGHKS and CDR2 is YYEKEE (reference sequence). Trimming stripped 4 bases from V and 2 bases from J, with 9 bases between. The CDR3 nucleotides read TGTGCCAGCAGCGTGCCGGGAAACACTGAAGCTTTCTTT. Amino acid sequence: CASSVPGNTEAFF.

CDR3 protein: CASSTGGTGGRTEAFF. The CDR3, as DNA: TGTGCCAGCAGCACAGGCGGGACAGGGGGGAGGACTGAAGCTTTCTTT. The J gene is TRBJ1-1, the V gene TRBV9; 11 bases map to TRBD1. V lost 4 bases and J lost 5; bases outside the gene matches: 10. This CDR3 region has 16 residues. Germline assignment: CDR1 SGDLS and CDR2 YYNGEE.

J is TRBJ2-5 and V is TRBV7-3; 15 nucleotides line up with TRBD2. The germline CDR1 and CDR2 sequences are SGHTA and FQGTGA. The CDR3 is 15 residues long. The V gene end was trimmed by 5 bases and the J gene end by 5 bases; junction bases not matched to a gene: 3. The DNA of the CDR3 is TGTGCCAGCAGCCGGACTAGCGGGGGGGAGGAGACCCAGTACTTC. This gives the protein CASSRTSGGEETQYF.

The rearrangement joins TRBV5-6 to TRBJ2-5; 10 bases line up with TRBD2. Germline assignment: CDR1 SGHDT and CDR2 YYEEEE. V shed 4 bases and J 8 bases; nucleotides not matched to a gene: 17. This CDR3 has 17 amino acids. The CDR3 nucleotides are TGTGCCAGCAGCCCCGGTACTAGCGGGACGCCAAAAGGAACCCAGTACTTC. The encoded protein is CASSPGTSGTPKGTQYF.

The rearrangement uses TRBV19 and TRBJ1-6; D not resolved. The CDR3 length is 13 residues. CDR1 is LNHDA, CDR2 SQIVND, per germline (reference sequence). V lost 5 bases and J 7 bases, leaving 9 bases between the germline ends. CDR3 loop: CASSPVGNSPLHF. The CDR3 nucleotides read TGTGCCAGTAGTCCGGTGGGCAATTCACCCCTCCACTTT. Based on the CDR3 plus reference TRBV19 and TRBJ1-6, the full variable domain is DGGITQSPKYLFRKEGQNVTLSCEQNLNHDAMYWYRQDPGQGLRLIYYSQIVNDFQKGDIAEGYSVSREKKESFPLTVTSAQKNPTAFYLCASSPVGNSPLHFGNGTRLTVT.

The CDR3 sequence is CASSLSAREHEKLFF. In nucleotides, the CDR3 is TGTGCCAGCAGCTTATCGGCCCGGGAACATGAAAAACTGTTTTTT. V gene TRBV7-9 combines with J gene TRBJ1-4; no reliable D call. CDR3 length equals 15 residues. V gave up 2 bases and J gave up 6 bases, with 13 bases separating them. Germline CDR1 reads SEHNR; CDR2 reads FQNEAQ (reference sequence).

The chain has TRBV27 and TRBJ2-7, with D tentatively TRBD2 (6 bases). The germline CDR1 and CDR2 sequences are MNHEY and SMNVEV (reference sequence). The CDR3 runs 12 residues. The V end was cut by 3 bases, the J end by 5 bases, with 8 bases between. The CDR3 is CASSFRGNEQYF. The CDR3 DNA is TGTGCCAGCAGTTTCCGGGGGAACGAGCAGTACTTC.

The chain has TRBV7-8 and TRBJ1-2, with D unclear. The germline V and J ends were trimmed by 2 bases and 5 bases, with 15 bases remaining between them. The CDR3 loop spans 15 amino acids. Germline V CDR1 and CDR2: SGHVS, FQNEAQ. The CDR3 reads CASSLTRGERYGYTF. In DNA form, the CDR3 reads TGTGCCAGCAGCTTAACCCGGGGAGAGAGATATGGCTACACCTTC.

The J gene is TRBJ1-1, the V gene TRBV9; D perhaps matches TRBD1 (5 bases). The CDR3 runs 14 residues. Germline-derived CDR1 and CDR2 are SGDLS and YYNGEE. Trimming took 0 bases from V and 6 from J, leaving 12 bases between them. This CDR3 reads CASSVDLWGSEAFF. Here the CDR3 DNA reads TGTGCCAGCAGCGTAGATCTCTGGGGCTCTGAAGCTTTCTTT.